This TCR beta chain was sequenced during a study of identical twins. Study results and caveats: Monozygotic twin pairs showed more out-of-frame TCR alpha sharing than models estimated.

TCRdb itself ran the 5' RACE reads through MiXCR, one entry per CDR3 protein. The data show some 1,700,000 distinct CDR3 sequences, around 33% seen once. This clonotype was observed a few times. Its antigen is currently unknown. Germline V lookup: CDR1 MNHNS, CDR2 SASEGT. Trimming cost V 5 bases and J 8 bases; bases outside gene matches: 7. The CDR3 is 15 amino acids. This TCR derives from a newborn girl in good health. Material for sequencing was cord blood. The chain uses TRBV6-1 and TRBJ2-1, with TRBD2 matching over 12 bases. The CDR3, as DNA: TGTGCCAGCAGTTTTCGGACTAGCGGGGCGGATGAGCAGTTCTTC. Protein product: CASSFRTSGADEQFF.